Listed here is a single T cell receptor beta chain. The antigen is unknown. These data originate in a study of early T cells in non-severe SARS-CoV-2 infection. V was clipped by 3 bases and J by 7 bases; unmatched bases: 0. The CDR3 covers 12 residues. The germline CDR1 and CDR2 sequences are SGHNT and YENEEA. TCRdb reanalysed the 5' RACE reads using MiXCR and keeps one entry per CDR3 protein. This table has about 30,000 distinct CDR3 sequences, about 5% appearing once. The study's findings and limits: Anti-spike CD8 responses were favored in VDJdb matching, and private and CD4 specificities were missed.

The sequence was obtained from an adult who was a healthcare worker with PCR-confirmed SARS-CoV-2 infection or an uninfected control (not recorded which). J is TRBJ2-1 and V is TRBV11-3; TRBD1 agrees at 7 bases. The input for sequencing was whole blood, taken at baseline. The CDR3 DNA reads TGTGCCAGCAGCTTGACAGGGAATGAGCAGTTCTTC. It specifies CASSLTGNEQFF. Variable domain in full (rest from reference TRBV11-3 and TRBJ2-1): EAGVVQSPRYKIIEKKQPVAFWCNPISGHNTLYWYLQNLGQGPELLIRYENEEAVDDSQLPKDRFSAERLKGVDSTLKIQPAELGDSAVYLCASSLTGNEQFFGPGTRLTVL.